The source of this T cell receptor (beta chain) is a study of molecular identifiers for immune sequencing clone quantification. This clonotype has only a few counts. V gave up 5 bases and J gave up 6 bases, with 19 bases separating them. The CDR3 has 16 amino acids. Germline V gene data show CDR1 as SEHNR and CDR2 as FQNEAQ (reference sequence). Using its own MiXCR run on the PCR reads, TCRdb lists one record per CDR3 protein. The sample includes about 630,000 distinct CDR3 sequences, roughly 25% seen only once; the top ten take 0.78%. The chain combines TRBV7-9 with TRBJ1-4, with D possibly being TRBD1 (6 bases). This sequence originates from a human donor in good health. Some libraries in this study had Jurkat cell RNA spiked in. Sequenced sample: naive CD8+ T cells from blood, with Jurkat cell RNA spiked in. As to subset: FACS-sorted CD8+CD4-CCR7+CD45RA+ naive T cells. The CDR3: CASSPPAGAPDEKLFF. CDR3 sequence (DNA): TGTGCCAGCAGCCCTCCGGCAGGGGCGCCGGATGAAAAACTGTTTTTT.